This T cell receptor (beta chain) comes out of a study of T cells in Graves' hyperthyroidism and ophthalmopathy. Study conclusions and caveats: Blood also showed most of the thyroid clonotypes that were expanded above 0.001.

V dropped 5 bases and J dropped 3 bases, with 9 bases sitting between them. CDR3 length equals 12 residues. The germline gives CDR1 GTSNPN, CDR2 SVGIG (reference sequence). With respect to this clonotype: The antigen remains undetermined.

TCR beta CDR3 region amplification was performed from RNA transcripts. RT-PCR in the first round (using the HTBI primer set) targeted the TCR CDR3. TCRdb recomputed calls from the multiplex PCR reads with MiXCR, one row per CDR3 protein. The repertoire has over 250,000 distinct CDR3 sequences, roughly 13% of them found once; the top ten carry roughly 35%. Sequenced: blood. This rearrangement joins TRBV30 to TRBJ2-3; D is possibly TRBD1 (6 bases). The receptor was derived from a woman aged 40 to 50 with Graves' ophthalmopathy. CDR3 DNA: TGTGCCTGGGGCCAGGGGACAGATACGCAGTATTTT. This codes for CAWGQGTDTQYF. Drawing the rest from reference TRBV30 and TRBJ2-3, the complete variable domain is SQTIHQWPATLVQPVGSPLSLECTVEGTSNPNLYWYRQAAGRGLQLLFYSVGIGQISSEVPQNLSASRPQDRQFILSSKKLLLSDSGFYLCAWGQGTDTQYFGPGTRLTVL.